Listed below are T cell receptor beta chains from one sample, sequenced in a study of cytomegalovirus exposure and HLA in healthy donors. Using immunoSEQ multiplex PCR, the repertoire was profiled, and TCRdb retains in-frame clones only, with some absent. The profile covers over 90,000 clones, with about three quarters appearing a single time and over 3% taken by the ten largest. The specimen was PBMCs. These receptors were taken from a man aged 40-50 years in good health and CMV-seronegative. CDR3s include the opening cysteine and the closing phenylalanine or tryptophan. The D gene is left open where the match is weak. Only some rows state a clone size, as once, few, many or a class for expanded clones.

d_call: .; v_call: TRBV5-8; j_call: TRBJ2-7; clone_size: .; cdr3_aa: CASSLGQEGSYEQYF; cdr3_nt: TGTGCCAGCAGCTTGGGGCAGGAGGGATCCTACGAGCAGTACTTC
d_call: TRBD1; v_call: TRBV10-3; j_call: TRBJ2-7; clone_size: .; cdr3_aa: CAISGGDRVNEQYF; cdr3_nt: TGTGCCATCAGTGGTGGGGACAGGGTAAACGAGCAGTACTTC
d_call: TRBD2; v_call: TRBV4-2; j_call: TRBJ2-5; clone_size: .; cdr3_aa: CASSPSPTSGVETQYF; cdr3_nt: TGTGCCAGCAGCCCGTCCCCCACTAGCGGGGTTGAGACCCAGTACTTC
d_call: TRBD2; v_call: TRBV7-6; j_call: TRBJ2-3; clone_size: .; cdr3_aa: CASSKVTSGSTDTQYF; cdr3_nt: TGTGCCAGCAGCAAAGTGACTAGCGGTAGCACAGATACGCAGTATTTT
d_call: TRBD1; v_call: TRBV7-8; j_call: TRBJ1-1; clone_size: .; cdr3_aa: CASSLTGGPGEAFF; cdr3_nt: TGTGCCAGCAGCTTAACAGGGGGCCCAGGTGAAGCTTTCTTT
d_call: TRBD2; v_call: TRBV5-4; j_call: TRBJ2-5; clone_size: .; cdr3_aa: CASSLESSGQETQYF; cdr3_nt: TGTGCCAGCAGCTTGGAATCTAGCGGGCAAGAGACCCAGTACTTC
d_call: .; v_call: TRBV5-1; j_call: TRBJ1-1; clone_size: few; cdr3_aa: CASSSGGAETEAFF; cdr3_nt: TGCGCCAGCAGCTCGGGCGGGGCGGAAACTGAAGCTTTCTTT
d_call: .; v_call: TRBV7-2; j_call: TRBJ2-1; clone_size: .; cdr3_aa: CASSPEFWYGNEQFF; cdr3_nt: TGTGCCAGCAGCCCTGAGTTCTGGTACGGTAATGAGCAGTTCTTC
d_call: .; v_call: TRBV5-1; j_call: TRBJ1-4; clone_size: .; cdr3_aa: CASSLIPGEKLFF; cdr3_nt: TGCGCCAGCAGCTTAATTCCAGGGGAAAAACTGTTTTTT
d_call: TRBD1; v_call: TRBV7-3; j_call: TRBJ1-1; clone_size: few; cdr3_aa: CASSPTGTAVEAFF; cdr3_nt: TGTGCCAGCAGCCCGACCGGGACAGCTGTTGAAGCTTTCTTT
d_call: .; v_call: TRBV7-9; j_call: TRBJ2-7; clone_size: few; cdr3_aa: CASSSPVSYEQYF; cdr3_nt: TGTGCCAGCAGCTCCCCAGTCTCCTACGAGCAGTACTTC
d_call: .; v_call: TRBV19; j_call: TRBJ1-5; clone_size: once; cdr3_aa: CASSIRSGLGQPQHF; cdr3_nt: TGTGCCAGTAGTATACGGTCAGGGCTGGGTCAGCCCCAGCATTTT
d_call: .; v_call: TRBV4-1; j_call: TRBJ2-7; clone_size: .; cdr3_aa: CASSETPSSYEQYF; cdr3_nt: TGCGCCAGCAGTGAAACTCCGAGCTCCTACGAGCAGTACTTC
d_call: .; v_call: TRBV4-1; j_call: TRBJ2-5; clone_size: .; cdr3_aa: CASSQRYRQETQYF; cdr3_nt: TGCGCCAGCAGCCAACGGTACAGACAAGAGACCCAGTACTTC
d_call: TRBD1; v_call: TRBV5-4; j_call: TRBJ2-5; clone_size: few; cdr3_aa: CASSPQGGVETQYF; cdr3_nt: TGTGCCAGCAGCCCACAGGGGGGAGTAGAGACCCAGTACTTC
d_call: .; v_call: TRBV5-4; j_call: TRBJ2-7; clone_size: .; cdr3_aa: CASSSTYEQYF; cdr3_nt: TGTGCCAGCAGCTCCACCTACGAGCAGTACTTC
d_call: TRBD1; v_call: TRBV4-1; j_call: TRBJ1-1; clone_size: .; cdr3_aa: CASSQSGTGPEAFF; cdr3_nt: TGCGCCAGCAGCCAGTCCGGGACAGGTCCTGAAGCTTTCTTT
d_call: .; v_call: TRBV7-9; j_call: TRBJ1-4; clone_size: .; cdr3_aa: CASSPTSTGRELFF; cdr3_nt: TGTGCCAGCAGCCCAACCTCCACCGGGAGAGAACTGTTTTTT
d_call: .; v_call: TRBV27; j_call: TRBJ2-7; clone_size: .; cdr3_aa: CASSLGGGFAYEQYF; cdr3_nt: TGTGCCAGCAGTTTAGGGGGGGGCTTCGCCTACGAGCAGTACTTC
d_call: .; v_call: TRBV28; j_call: TRBJ1-3; clone_size: .; cdr3_aa: CATLTSQGRNTIYF; cdr3_nt: TGTGCCACCTTAACATCGCAGGGTCGAAACACCATATATTTT
d_call: .; v_call: TRBV7-8; j_call: TRBJ2-3; clone_size: .; cdr3_aa: CASSLARRADAYTDTQYF; cdr3_nt: TGTGCCAGCAGCTTAGCGCGGAGGGCCGATGCCTACACAGATACGCAGTATTTT
d_call: TRBD2; v_call: TRBV7-9; j_call: TRBJ2-7; clone_size: .; cdr3_aa: CASSLERGLGYEQYF; cdr3_nt: TGTGCCAGCAGCTTAGAGCGGGGATTAGGCTACGAGCAGTACTTC
d_call: TRBD2; v_call: TRBV5-5; j_call: TRBJ2-2; clone_size: few; cdr3_aa: CASSPGLAGGLHGELFF; cdr3_nt: TGTGCCAGCAGCCCAGGACTAGCGGGGGGGCTTCACGGGGAGCTGTTTTTT
d_call: TRBD2; v_call: TRBV7-9; j_call: TRBJ2-5; clone_size: .; cdr3_aa: CASSLRSGGAGETQYF; cdr3_nt: TGTGCCAGCAGCTTACGGAGCGGGGGGGCCGGGGAGACCCAGTACTTC
d_call: .; v_call: TRBV5-6; j_call: TRBJ2-5; clone_size: .; cdr3_aa: CASSPLGDRETQYF; cdr3_nt: TGTGCCAGCAGCCCCCTGGGAGATAGAGAGACCCAGTACTTC
d_call: .; v_call: TRBV27; j_call: TRBJ2-7; clone_size: few; cdr3_aa: CASSLSPRYEQYF; cdr3_nt: TGTGCCAGCAGTTTAAGCCCACGCTACGAGCAGTACTTC
d_call: TRBD1; v_call: TRBV2; j_call: TRBJ1-1; clone_size: .; cdr3_aa: CASTYRGNTEAFF; cdr3_nt: TGTGCCAGCACCTACAGGGGTAACACTGAAGCTTTCTTT
d_call: TRBD1; v_call: TRBV25-1; j_call: TRBJ2-7; clone_size: few; cdr3_aa: CASSGSNRGSYEQYF; cdr3_nt: TGTGCCAGCAGTGGAAGCAACAGGGGTTCCTACGAGCAGTACTTC
d_call: .; v_call: TRBV6-1; j_call: TRBJ2-7; clone_size: .; cdr3_aa: CASSEARGPGIYEQYF; cdr3_nt: TGTGCCAGCAGTGAAGCGCGGGGTCCAGGGATATACGAGCAGTACTTC
d_call: .; v_call: TRBV19; j_call: TRBJ2-7; clone_size: .; cdr3_aa: CASSIGTPSYEQYF; cdr3_nt: TGTGCCAGTAGTATAGGGACTCCCTCCTACGAGCAGTACTTC